The 10 T cell receptor beta chains listed next were all sequenced from one sample in a study of molecular identifiers for immune sequencing clone quantification. TCRdb re-called the PCR reads with MiXCR, one entry per CDR3 protein. The data contain hundreds of thousands of distinct CDR3 sequences, about 25% of them singletons. Source material: naive CD8+ T cells from blood, with Jurkat cell RNA spiked in. The subset here: FACS-sorted CD8+CD4-CCR7+CD45RA+ naive T cells. The receptors derive from a human donor in good health. Some libraries in this study had Jurkat cell RNA spiked in.

This clonotype was counted a single time. A much bigger clone sits one base away, suggesting this may be a read error. CDR3 residues: CATPQGTGELFF. Written as DNA, the CDR3 is TGTGCCACCCCACAGGGAACCGGGGAGCTGTTTTTT. This chain connects TRBV12-3 or TRBV12-4 to TRBJ2-2, with D possibly matching TRBD1 (6 bases). Trimming took 10 bases from V and 5 from J, leaving 11 bases between them. This CDR3 spans 12 amino acids.

This clonotype was seen ten or more times. The chain joins TRBV4-1 to TRBJ1-1; perhaps TRBD1 as D (5 bases). The CDR3 contains 14 residues. Trimming took 4 bases from V and 5 from J, leaving 14 bases between them. Germline loops: CDR1 MGHRA, CDR2 YSYEKL. CDR3 nucleotides: TGCGCCAGCAGCCGAATCGGAGGGGAAACTGAAGCTTTCTTT. Residues: CASSRIGGETEAFF.

The gene calls are TRBV19 and TRBJ1-2; D is possibly TRBD1 (5 bases). The CDR3 is made up of 15 amino acids. V was shortened by 5 bases and J by 3 bases, with 16 bases between the two germline ends. Germline V gene sequence: CDR1 LNHDA, CDR2 SQIVND (reference sequence). Here the CDR3 DNA reads TGTGCCAGTAGTTTAACAGGCCTAGAGCACTATGGCTACACCTTC. Residues: CASSLTGLEHYGYTF.

With respect to this clonotype: This may stem from a read error, because a much larger clone lies one nucleotide away. The J gene is TRBJ2-7, the V gene TRBV4-3, with TRBD2 identical over 7 bases. CDR3 size: 14 residues. Germline-derived CDR1 and CDR2 are LGHNA and YSLEER. The CDR3 sequence: CASGQDRPSGEQYF. The CDR3 region has the DNA TGCGCCAGCGGCCAAGATAGGCCTAGCGGTGAGCAGTACTTC.

The chain joins TRBV20-1 to TRBJ2-7; 7 positions match TRBD1. Trimming cost V 4 bases and J 5 bases; bases outside gene matches: 8. CDR3 length equals 13 residues. Germline V lookup: CDR1 DFQATT, CDR2 SNEGSKA (reference sequence). The CDR3 DNA reads as TGCAGTGCTACCGGGACAGAAGAACACGAGCAGTACTTC. This codes for CSATGTEEHEQYF.

In this sample, this clonotype turned up a few times. The chain combines TRBV7-9 with TRBJ2-1; no firm D call. With 1 base removed from V and 8 bases from J, the gap between germline ends came to 12 bases. This CDR3 region has 14 residues. Per the germline V gene, CDR1 is SEHNR and CDR2 is FQNEAQ (reference sequence). CDR3 sequence reads: CASSLGFGVYEQFF. CDR3 in DNA: TGTGCCAGCAGCTTAGGGTTTGGGGTATATGAGCAGTTCTTC.

This clonotype was recorded many times. The gene calls are TRBV29-1 and TRBJ2-7; 11 positions agree with TRBD2. With 6 bases clipped from V and 3 bases from J, the junction kept 7 bases outside the gene matches. Germline V lookup: CDR1 SQVTM, CDR2 ANQGSEA. There are 14 residues in the CDR3. CDR3 protein: CSVGTSGGFYEQYF. The CDR3 DNA is TGCAGCGTCGGTACTAGCGGGGGATTCTACGAGCAGTACTTC.

This clonotype was picked up many times. The J gene is TRBJ2-3, the V gene TRBV9; D possibly corresponds to TRBD1 (5 bases). Trimming removed 0 bases at V and 5 bases at J, with 10 bases between. The CDR3 extends over 14 amino acids. Germline CDR1 reads SGDLS; CDR2 reads YYNGEE. The CDR3: CASSVALDRDTQYF. CDR3 nucleotide sequence: TGTGCCAGCAGCGTAGCCCTCGACAGAGATACGCAGTATTTT.

The V and J genes are TRBV9 and TRBJ2-1; 7 bases are shared with TRBD1. The V segment lost 3 bases and the J segment 7 bases; nucleotides outside the gene matches: 13. In germline, CDR1 is SGDLS, CDR2 YYNGEE. CDR3 length: 16 residues. CDR3 bases: TGTGCCAGCAGCGGCGACAGGGAAGCTTTGAGGAATGAGCAGTTCTTC. It is translated as CASSGDREALRNEQFF.

A note on this clonotype: Just one base apart from a much larger clone, this may be a read error. As the CDR3 is not closed by the conserved phenylalanine or tryptophan, this likely results from a read error. This chain connects TRBV5-3 to TRBJ2-5; 7 bases align to TRBD1. TRBV5-3 is marked as an open reading frame, function uncertain. The CDR3 length is 14 residues. V trimming: 8 bases; J trimming: 0 bases; junction bases outside the gene matches: 7. CDR3 protein: CASSEGQNQETQYY. The DNA of the CDR3 is TGTGCCAGCAGCGAGGGACAGAACCAAGAGACCCAGTACTAC.